This is a list of T cell receptor beta chains from one sample in a study of regulatory T cells in long-lasting Graves disease. TCRdb re-called the multiplex PCR reads with MiXCR, one entry per CDR3 protein. This sample carries 300,000 to 500,000 distinct CDR3 sequences, around 20% of them seen once, and the ten largest clones take about a fifth. This material consisted of peripheral blood mononuclear cells (PBMCs), taken when the disease was refractory, from a patient treated with antithyroid drugs. Source of these receptors: a female donor with Graves disease. Each CDR3 is given with its conserved first and last residue. Fields, in order: CDR3 DNA, CDR3 protein, V gene, J gene, clone size, D gene. A D gene is named only where the DNA matches it firmly. For some rows the clone size is stated as once, few or many, or as a class when expanded; others skip it.

TGCAGCGTTGAAGAGATAAGACAGACGAACACTGAAGCTTTCTTT	CSVEEIRQTNTEAFF	TRBV29-1	TRBJ1-1	few	.
TGTGCCACCGCCGGGGGGAACACTGAAGCTTTCTTT	CATAGGNTEAFF	TRBV12-3/TRBV12-4	TRBJ1-1	many	.
TGTGCCAGCACCGACCTCCGAAGGACCACCTCTGAGTGGGAGCAGTACTTC	CASTDLRRTTSEWEQYF	TRBV11-2	TRBJ2-7	many	.
TGCAGCGTTGAATTTGGAGAGACCCAGTACTTC	CSVEFGETQYF	TRBV29-1	TRBJ2-5	.	.
TGTGCCTACCAAGCGGGAGTGTGGATCGAGCAGTACTTC	CAYQAGVWIEQYF	TRBV30	TRBJ2-7	.	TRBD2
TGCAGTGCTAGAGATTCCCTAGCGGGAGGTCCCACAGATACGCAGTATTTT	CSARDSLAGGPTDTQYF	TRBV20-1	TRBJ2-3	.	TRBD2
TGTGCCAGCAGTTACTATCGGAACCGAGAAAAGAGCACCGGGGAGCTGTTTTTT	CASSYYRNREKSTGELFF	TRBV6-2/TRBV6-3	TRBJ2-2	few	.
TGTGCCAGCCTTGGGGGAAGAGACTATGGCTACACCTTC	CASLGGRDYGYTF	TRBV7-9	TRBJ1-2	many	.
TGTGCCAGCAGTTACCCGACTATCGCCTACGAGCAGTACTTC	CASSYPTIAYEQYF	TRBV6-9	TRBJ2-7	many	.
TGCAGTGCTAGAGATTCTTGGCAGGGGTTTGCAGATACGCAGTATTTT	CSARDSWQGFADTQYF	TRBV20-1	TRBJ2-3	.	.
TGCAGCGTTGAGTCGCAGGACTTACCCTACGAGCAGTACTTC	CSVESQDLPYEQYF	TRBV29-1	TRBJ2-7	.	.
TGTGCCTGGAGTGAAGGAACAGAGGAGCAGTACTTC	CAWSEGTEEQYF	TRBV30	TRBJ2-7	.	.
TGTGCCAGCAGTCCCCCCGAGGGTTGGTCTGGGGCCAACGTCCTGACTTTC	CASSPPEGWSGANVLTF	TRBV6-1	TRBJ2-6	many	.
TGTGCCAGCGGAATAGAGGGCGGCGAGACCCAGTACTTC	CASGIEGGETQYF	TRBV11-2	TRBJ2-5	few	.
TGCAGTGTGCAGGGCTCCAATCAGCCCCAGCATTTT	CSVQGSNQPQHF	TRBV20-1	TRBJ1-5	.	.
TGTGCCAGCAGCCCCGGGACAGGGTACTCCTACGAGCAGTACTTC	CASSPGTGYSYEQYF	TRBV11-1	TRBJ2-7	many	TRBD1
TGTGCCAGTAGTATGCTCGGGACAGGGGACACTGAAGCTTTCTTT	CASSMLGTGDTEAFF	TRBV19	TRBJ1-1	.	TRBD1
TGTGCCAGCAGCCCGACGACCGAATTACAGGAGCGACACACCATATATTTT	CASSPTTELQERHTIYF	TRBV7-9	TRBJ1-3	few	.
TGCAGCGTGGGGGCCCGGGGGATGAACACTGAAGCTTTCTTT	CSVGARGMNTEAFF	TRBV29-1	TRBJ1-1	.	.
TGTGCCAGCAGTCGACGACAGGGGGTTAGCTCTGGGGCCAACGTCCTGACTTTC	CASSRRQGVSSGANVLTF	TRBV27	TRBJ2-6	.	TRBD1
TGTGCCAGCAGTCCGGGGACCACCGGGGAGCTGTTTTTT	CASSPGTTGELFF	TRBV6-1	TRBJ2-2	many	.
TGTGCCAGCAGGAGCAATCGGGGGGCTGGGGCCAACGTCCTGACTTTC	CASRSNRGAGANVLTF	TRBV28	TRBJ2-6	many	TRBD2
TGTGCCAGCAGCCGCACCGGGACAGTCACAGATACGCAGTATTTT	CASSRTGTVTDTQYF	TRBV28	TRBJ2-3	.	TRBD1
TGTGCCAGCAGCACCCGCGGGCCGGGCACCGGGGAGCTGTTTTTT	CASSTRGPGTGELFF	TRBV7-3	TRBJ2-2	.	.
TGTGCCAGCAACCACCCCGGGACGATGTACTTC	CASNHPGTMYF	TRBV2	TRBJ2-7	many	.
TGTGCTAGTGGGTCCGGGCCCCTCAATCAGCCCCAGCATTTT	CASGSGPLNQPQHF	TRBV12-5	TRBJ1-5	.	.
TGTGCCAGCAGTGCATCCGGCATGAACACTGAAGCTTTCTTT	CASSASGMNTEAFF	TRBV25-1	TRBJ1-1	.	.
TGTGCCTCAAGGCAGGGGGCGGGAAATGAGCAGTTCTTC	CASRQGAGNEQFF	TRBV7-9	TRBJ2-1	.	TRBD1
TGCAGCGTCGCCGAACATTTGGGAGAGACCCAGTACTTC	CSVAEHLGETQYF	TRBV29-1	TRBJ2-5	many	.
TGTGCCAGCAGCTTAAGTAGGGACGGGGGCACTGAAGCTTTCTTT	CASSLSRDGGTEAFF	TRBV7-2	TRBJ1-1	many	.
TGTGCCAGCACCATGACAGGGATGGGCTACGAGCAGTACTTC	CASTMTGMGYEQYF	TRBV2	TRBJ2-7	once	TRBD1
TGTGCCACCAGGCGGGCCCCTAGCGGGAGGGGGTTTGAGACCCAGTACTTC	CATRRAPSGRGFETQYF	TRBV6-2/TRBV6-3	TRBJ2-5	few	TRBD2
TGCAGCGTTGCCCGGGGGCCCCCCTACGAGCAGTACTTC	CSVARGPPYEQYF	TRBV29-1	TRBJ2-7	.	.
TGTGCCAGCAGCCCCCGGACTGGACAGAACTATGGCTACACCTTC	CASSPRTGQNYGYTF	TRBV12-3/TRBV12-4	TRBJ1-2	.	.
TGTGCCAGCGAGAGTAATTGGCATTACGAGCAGTACTTC	CASESNWHYEQYF	TRBV25-1	TRBJ2-7	few	.
TGTGCCAGCAGCCTGGACGGAACAGATACGCAGTATTTT	CASSLDGTDTQYF	TRBV7-9	TRBJ2-3	.	.
TGTGCCAGCAGTAGAACAAAAGAGACCCAGTACTTC	CASSRTKETQYF	TRBV6-2/TRBV6-3	TRBJ2-5	.	.
TGCGCCAGCAGCTTGACTAGCGGGATGGAGACCCAGTACTTC	CASSLTSGMETQYF	TRBV5-1	TRBJ2-5	.	TRBD2
TGTGCCAGCAGTCTATACAGGGGTGCGAACACTGAAGCTTTCTTT	CASSLYRGANTEAFF	TRBV27	TRBJ1-1	many	TRBD1
TGTGCCAGCAGCCAGACTTATGGGGCCAACGTCCTGACTTTC	CASSQTYGANVLTF	TRBV6-1	TRBJ2-6	few	.
TGTGCCAGCAGTAACTCCAGGACTAGTGCCACAGATACGCAGTATTTT	CASSNSRTSATDTQYF	TRBV7-2	TRBJ2-3	.	TRBD2
TGTGCCATCAGTGGTACTTCCTACAATGAGCAGTTCTTC	CAISGTSYNEQFF	TRBV10-3	TRBJ2-1	.	.
TGTGCCAGCAGCCCCTCGACAGGGAGCTCCTACAATGAGCAGTTCTTC	CASSPSTGSSYNEQFF	TRBV14	TRBJ2-1	once	TRBD1
TGTGCCTGGAGTGTACCTTGGGAGACCCAGTACTTC	CAWSVPWETQYF	TRBV30	TRBJ2-5	.	.
TGTGCCAGCAGCCTGCCAGGGGCGGGACACCTTAAAGAGACCCAGTACTTC	CASSLPGAGHLKETQYF	TRBV7-8	TRBJ2-5	many	.
TGTGCCAGCAGCTTCCCGGGACTAGCGGGGATAACAGATACGCAGTATTTT	CASSFPGLAGITDTQYF	TRBV7-2	TRBJ2-3	few	TRBD2
TGTGCCACCAGCAGAGATAGGGGACTAGCGGAAGTAATTAACGAGCAGTACTTC	CATSRDRGLAEVINEQYF	TRBV15	TRBJ2-7	.	TRBD2
TGTGCCAGTAGTATAGATGGGACCCTCCATCAGCCCCAGCATTTT	CASSIDGTLHQPQHF	TRBV19	TRBJ1-5	many	.
TGTGCCAGCTCACCATCCAGGGGTGCGGAGACCCAGTACTTC	CASSPSRGAETQYF	TRBV18	TRBJ2-5	many	.
TGTGCCAGCAGTTACTCGGACGGGGCTATGGACTATGGCTACACCTTC	CASSYSDGAMDYGYTF	TRBV6-2/TRBV6-3	TRBJ1-2	.	.
TGTGCCAGCAGCGGCCCGGGAGGCAGCAATCAGCCCCAGCATTTT	CASSGPGGSNQPQHF	TRBV12-3/TRBV12-4	TRBJ1-5	many	.
TGTGCCAGCAGCGGACTCGAAGGGCCCATCTACGAGCAGTACTTC	CASSGLEGPIYEQYF	TRBV2	TRBJ2-7	many	.
TGTGCCAGCACTACTACCCTGACGACAGGCTTAAACACTGAAGCTTTCTTT	CASTTTLTTGLNTEAFF	TRBV6-1	TRBJ1-1	.	.